The 11 T cell receptor beta chains below all came from one sample that was sequenced in a study of tumor-infiltrating lymphocytes in primary liver carcinoma. Researchers generated TCR beta cDNA from roughly 500 ng of total RNA, relying on a constant-region primer. The TCR beta library was amplified through three nested multiplex PCR rounds in a modified ARM-PCR procedure. Amplification in the first two PCR rounds was performed using TRBV1-TRBV30 forward primers and a C-beta reverse primer for approximately 10 cycles each. TCRdb reprocessed the multiplex PCR reads via MiXCR and lists one record per CDR3 protein. The repertoire holds 100,000 or so distinct CDR3 sequences, with roughly 80% as singletons. Investigators took RNA and DNA out together from 20-30 mg of unsorted bulk tissue. The specimen sequenced was liver tumor tissue from sampling region 3. Subset meaning: tumor region T3, left-lateral pole. Receptors were obtained from a man aged 40-55 years with primary liver carcinoma and hepatitis B virus infection.

The V call is TRBV28, the J call TRBJ1-1; weak D call: TRBD1 (6 bases). There are 12 residues in the CDR3. Germline V gene data show CDR1 as MDHEN and CDR2 as SYDVKM. For the CDR3, the DNA is TGTGGCACCAAAGAGGGGGACACTGAAGCTTTCTTT. Translating it yields CGTKEGDTEAFF.

As to this clonotype: One junction end disagrees with the germline gene, perhaps due to a read error. The gene calls are TRBV4-3 and TRBJ2-3, with D perhaps TRBD2 (5 bases). CDR3 length: 16 residues. The germline V gene has CDR1 LGHNA and CDR2 YSLEER. For the CDR3, the DNA is TGCGCCAACAGCCACGGACCGTTAACAGAGGGAGATACGCAGTATTTT. Translated, it gives CANSHGPLTEGDTQYF.

This clonotype has only one observation. This chain uses TRBV4-2 with TRBJ2-7; 7 nucleotides align to TRBD1. Trimming took 9 bases from V and 0 from J; bases not matched to a gene: 11. The CDR3 is 15 residues long. The germline CDR1 and CDR2 sequences are LGHNA and YNFKEQ. The CDR3 DNA reads as TGTGCCAGTAACCAACGGACAGGTAACTCCTACGAGCAGTACTTC. This translates into CASNQRTGNSYEQYF.

The V call is TRBV12-5, the J call TRBJ2-1, with D tentatively TRBD1 (5 bases). The CDR3 runs to 12 residues. Trimming left V 7 bases short and J 8 bases short, with 12 bases between. CDR1 and CDR2 from the germline V gene are LGHNT and FRNRAP. The DNA of the CDR3 is TGTGCTAGTGATCTCCAAGGGGATGAGCAGTTCTTC. It encodes CASDLQGDEQFF.

Points on this clonotype: A read error may account for a junction end that differs from germline. The genes are TRBV5-5 and TRBJ1-6, with D hard to call. Germline CDR1 SGHKS, CDR2 YYEKEE (reference sequence). This CDR3 spans 13 amino acids. In DNA, the CDR3 is TGTGCCAGCAGCTTGCGAGAGAATTCACCCCTCCACTTC. Encoded protein: CASSLRENSPLHF.

Regarding this clonotype: One end of the junction is discordant with germline, which a read error may explain. This chain connects TRBV6-2 or TRBV6-3 to TRBJ2-1; either TRBD1 or TRBD2 may fit D (5 bases each). The CDR3 runs to 12 residues. CDR1 is MNHEY and CDR2 is SVGEGT in the germline V gene. The DNA of the CDR3 is TGTGTCAGCGGTTACAGGAGCGCTGAGCAGTTCTTC. Its protein is CVSGYRSAEQFF.

The V gene is TRBV6-1, the J gene TRBJ2-7, with a possible D match to TRBD2 (5 bases). The CDR3 has 15 amino acids. Trimming pared 6 bases from V and 13 bases from J, leaving 28 bases between. CDR1 and CDR2 (germline): MNHNS, SASEGT. CDR3 sequence reads: CASSWKVGEVYGQYF. The CDR3 DNA is TGTGCCAGCAGCTGGAAAGTGGGAGAGGTCTACGGGCAATACTTC.

With regard to this clonotype: Lacking the conserved final phenylalanine or tryptophan, this CDR3 likely reflects a read error. The chain joins TRBV7-9 to TRBJ1-1, with D tentatively TRBD1 (5 bases). The CDR3 length is 13 residues. V shed 3 bases and J shed 1 base, with 6 bases lying between them. Germline V lookup: CDR1 SEHNR, CDR2 FQNEAQ (reference sequence). The CDR3 DNA is TGTGCCAGCAGCTTTACAGGGAACACTGAAGCTTTCTAT. It encodes CASSFTGNTEAFY.

Comment on this clonotype: A junction boundary mismatches the germline segment, possibly from a read error. The J gene is TRBJ2-5, the V gene TRBV7-8; D may be TRBD2 (6 bases). The length of the CDR3 is 16 residues. Germline loops: CDR1 SGHVS, CDR2 FQNEAQ. CDR3 in DNA: TGTGCGAGCAGCCCCGACGGGGACTCAGCCGTGGAGACCCAGTACTTC. This codes for CASSPDGDSAVETQYF. Together with reference TRBV7-8 and TRBJ2-5, the CDR3 gives the full variable domain: GAGVSQSPRYKVAKRGQDVALRCDPISGHVSLFWYQQALGQGPEFLTYFQNEAQLDKSGLPSDRFFAERPEGSVSTLKIQRTQQEDSAVYLCASSPDGDSAVETQYFGPGTRLLVL.

The table lists this clonotype with a count of one. Relative to the germline gene, one junction end is altered; a read error may explain this. This sequence joins TRBV6-5 and TRBJ2-3, with 9 positions matching TRBD2. The germline CDR1 and CDR2 sequences are MNHEY and SVGAGI. The CDR3 runs 15 residues. The CDR3 spells CTSKPGLARTDTQYF. As DNA, the CDR3 is TGTACCAGCAAACCAGGACTAGCGAGAACAGATACGCAGTATTTT.

A note on this clonotype: The junction departs from germline at one end; a sequencing error may be responsible. V usage is TRBV4-1 and J usage is TRBJ2-3; TRBD2 matches 13 bases. The CDR3 sequence is 17 residues long. CDR1 and CDR2 from the germline V gene are MGHRA and YSYEKL. The CDR3 is CASTQDRTSGSTDTQYF. Written as DNA, the CDR3 is TGCGCCAGCACCCAAGATCGGACTAGCGGGAGCACAGATACACAGTATTTT.